Detailed here is one TCR beta chain. Its antigen is unknown. The CDR3 sequence is 14 residues long. Germline CDR1 SEHNR, CDR2 FQNEAQ (reference sequence). Measured with immunoSEQ multiplex PCR; TCRdb has only the in-frame clones, and not every one. The sample includes about 42,000 clones, around 88% of them seen just once. This record belongs to a study of OX40 agonist ivuxolimab in advanced cancers. On the study more broadly: Ivuxolimab, an antibody acting as an agonist of OX40 (CD134), was used to treat patients. Dosing consisted of intravenous ivuxolimab at 0.01 to 10 mg/kg every 2 weeks. Whole-study findings and limits: Expanded clones belonging to CD8+ T cells outnumbered, on average, those of CD4+.

Blood was sampled at baseline, cycle 4 day 1, and cycle 7 day 1. Material: CD4+ or CD8+ T cells sorted from blood, obtained in a trial of the OX40 agonist ivuxolimab. The clonotype comes from an adult with an advanced solid tumor such as melanoma, head and neck, liver or kidney cancer. The V and J genes are TRBV7-9 and TRBJ1-1; 7 nucleotides line up with TRBD1. DNA for the CDR3: TGTGCTACCAGAGATACAGGGGAAGACACTGAAGCTTTCTTT. The encoded protein is CATRDTGEDTEAFF.